This T cell receptor beta chain was profiled in a study of T-cell memory formation after mild COVID-19. Study results and caveats: The pre-infection memory compartment contained some responding clones, suggesting cross-reactive memory joined.

Concerning this clonotype itself: Its target is unknown.

Per germline, CDR1 LGHNA and CDR2 YSLEER. V trimming: 0 bases; J trimming: 6 bases; junction bases outside the gene matches: 12. The CDR3 consists of 18 residues. TCRdb re-derived calls from the 5' RACE reads in MiXCR, one entry per CDR3 protein. The sample shows just over 300,000 distinct CDR3 sequences, just under 20% of them seen only once. J is TRBJ2-1 and V is TRBV4-3; TRBD1 agrees at 9 bases. This receptor was identified in a man aged 18 to 30 who had mild COVID-19 (a few samples of this study predate the infection). Cell type and time point are not known. Sequenced input: PBMCs or a T cell subset sorted from them (not recorded which). The CDR3 spells CASSQDFSGTGYFNEQFF. In DNA, the CDR3 is TGCGCCAGCAGCCAAGACTTTTCCGGGACAGGGTATTTCAATGAGCAGTTCTTC.